This TCR beta chain was found in a study of blood T cells in healthy people across ages. J lost 5 bases, V lost 4 bases, and 4 bases had no gene match. Germline V gene sequence: CDR1 SNHLY, CDR2 FYNNEI. This CDR3 has 14 residues. It was with a sample-barcoded 5' primer and a J-beta primer mix that a second PCR of about 6 to 12 cycles was run. Each CDR3 protein is one row after TCRdb ran MiXCR on the 5' RACE reads. The profile covers about 1.6 million distinct CDR3 sequences, with about 35% appearing a single time and roughly 10% taken by the ten largest. The material sequenced was blood. The receptor comes from a woman under 40 in good health. The chain employs TRBV2 and TRBJ2-2, with 7 bases lining up with TRBD2. The CDR3 spells CASSVWRGTGELFF. CDR3 coding DNA: TGTGCCAGCAGTGTATGGCGGGGGACCGGGGAGCTGTTTTTT.